The 24 T cell receptor beta chains below come from one sample, sequenced in a study of patients and donors after allogeneic stem cell transplantation. Using its own MiXCR run on the RT-PCR reads, TCRdb lists one record per CDR3 protein. The repertoire consists of about 1,800 distinct CDR3 sequences, with 13% to 15% occurring once and the leading ten covering roughly an eighth. The sample taken for sequencing was blood, either unsorted or a sorted T cell fraction (not recorded which). The receptors shown here come from a human donor who was either an allogeneic HSCT recipient or a stem cell or donor lymphocyte infusion donor (not recorded which). It is not recorded whose cells these are; they may come from a transplant donor.

The rearrangement joins TRBV4-1 to TRBJ1-2, with D maybe TRBD1 (5 bases). The V gene's germline CDR1 is MGHRA and CDR2 YSYEKL. The V end lost 2 bases, the J end lost 4 bases, and 17 bases lay between the germline ends. The CDR3 is 16 residues long. The CDR3 is CASSQPWQGAAYGYTF. DNA of the CDR3: TGCGCCAGCAGCCAACCGTGGCAGGGAGCTGCCTATGGCTACACCTTC.

This clonotype is labeled as medium-sized. The J gene is TRBJ2-2, the V gene TRBV20-1; D gene ambiguous. Germline CDR1 and CDR2: DFQATT and SNEGSKA (reference sequence). There are 14 residues in the CDR3. V was trimmed by 2 bases and J by 4 bases, leaving 11 bases between them. CDR3 bases: TGCAGTGCTAGATCACCCCGCGGCACCGGGGAGCTGTTTTTT. Residues: CSARSPRGTGELFF.

The J gene is TRBJ2-7, the V gene TRBV30, with unresolved D. V was cut by 2 bases and J by 6 bases, with 8 bases left in between. The germline CDR1 and CDR2 sequences are GTSNPN and SVGIG (reference sequence). The CDR3 sequence is 11 residues long. CDR3 nucleotide sequence: TGTGCCTGGAGTCAGGCCCGCGAGCAGTACTTC. It codes for CAWSQAREQYF.

This clonotype was seen more than once but under ten times. The rearrangement uses TRBV7-2 and TRBJ2-5; no firm D call. Germline V lookup: CDR1 SGHTA, CDR2 FQGNSA. V shed 7 bases and J shed 3 bases, with 12 bases lying between them. The CDR3 has 13 residues. Here the CDR3 DNA reads TGTGCCAGCATCCGTCGAAAAGAAGAGACCCAGTACTTC. Translated: CASIRRKEETQYF. Supplemented by reference TRBV7-2 and TRBJ2-5, the full variable domain reads GAGVSQSPSNKVTEKGKDVELRCDPISGHTALYWYRQSLGQGLEFLIYFQGNSAPDKSGLPSDRFSAERTGGSVSTLTIQRTQQEDSAVYLCASIRRKEETQYFGPGTRLLVL.

This chain joins TRBV6-1 and TRBJ2-3, with D hard to call. This CDR3 comprises 12 residues. Looked up from germline, CDR1 is MNHNS and CDR2 is SASEGT. With 5 bases removed from V and 2 bases from J, the gap between germline ends came to 5 bases. CDR3 sequence reads: CASSQPTDTQYF. The CDR3 DNA is TGTGCCAGCAGTCAACCCACAGATACGCAGTATTTT.

The chain carries TRBV4-1 and TRBJ2-7, with TRBD1 identical over 7 bases. CDR1 is MGHRA and CDR2 is YSYEKL in the germline V gene. The CDR3 has 15 residues. The ends lost 0 bases at V and 6 bases at J; junction bases unmatched: 8. CDR3 region: CASSQDETGLREQYF. The DNA of the CDR3 is TGCGCCAGCAGCCAAGATGAGACAGGGCTGCGCGAGCAGTACTTC.

By share, this clonotype counts as medium-sized. V is TRBV7-6 and J is TRBJ2-7; the D gene is possibly TRBD1 (5 bases). Trimming removed 5 bases from V and 6 bases from J, with 14 bases in between. Germline values: CDR1 SGHVS, CDR2 FNYEAQ. This CDR3 has 13 residues. The CDR3 DNA follows: TGTGCCAGCAGCACAAGGGCTAGGGGCGAGCAGTACTTC. Amino acids: CASSTRARGEQYF.

In its sample, this clonotype is large. V gene TRBV6-2 or TRBV6-3 combines with J gene TRBJ2-1, with a weak D call TRBD2 (5 bases). CDR3 size: 13 residues. Trimming shortened V by 7 bases and J by 3 bases, and 10 bases separated the two germline ends. Germline V gene lookup returns CDR1 MNHEY and CDR2 SVGEGT. CDR3 nucleotides: TGTGCCAGCAAGGACTTACTCTACAATGAGCAGTTCTTC. Its translation: CASKDLLYNEQFF.

This clonotype was seen a few times. The V gene is TRBV20-1, the J gene TRBJ2-2; 8 bases are a match to TRBD2. V was clipped by 0 bases and J by 5 bases; unmatched bases: 5. The CDR3 runs 15 residues. Looked up from germline, CDR1 is DFQATT and CDR2 is SNEGSKA (reference sequence). CDR3 nucleotide sequence: TGCAGTGCTAGAGATCGGGCTAGCGGGACCGGGGAGCTGTTTTTT. It encodes CSARDRASGTGELFF.

This clonotype qualifies as large. This rearrangement joins TRBV5-5 to TRBJ1-6; 8 bases map to TRBD1. From germline, CDR1 is SGHKS and CDR2 YYEKEE (reference sequence). The CDR3 has 15 residues. J was trimmed by 9 bases and V by 2 bases; bases with no gene match: 7. The CDR3 spells CASSFSDRGGSPLHF. In DNA form, the CDR3 reads TGTGCCAGCAGCTTCAGTGACAGGGGAGGTTCACCCCTCCACTTT.

This clonotype was counted only a few times. The chain couples TRBV6-1 to TRBJ2-3; a possible D gene is TRBD1 (6 bases). The ends were cut back, 2 bases at V and 2 bases at J, with 8 bases in the middle. Germline CDR1 MNHNS, CDR2 SASEGT. CDR3 length equals 14 residues. The CDR3 region is CASSELGATDTQYF. The CDR3 DNA sequence: TGTGCCAGCAGTGAACTGGGGGCCACAGATACGCAGTATTTT.

There are a few counts of this clonotype. This sequence joins TRBV11-2 and TRBJ1-1; D remains unclear. Trimming removed 5 bases from V and 5 bases from J, with 3 bases in between. Looked up from germline, CDR1 is SGHAT and CDR2 is FQNNGV. This CDR3 has 10 amino acids. The CDR3 DNA follows: TGTGCCAGCAGCGAGACTGAAGCTTTCTTT. Its protein is CASSETEAFF.

This clonotype is judged medium-sized (0.01 to 0.1%). V is TRBV6-1 and J is TRBJ1-6, with a possible D match to TRBD1 (6 bases). The CDR3 length is 13 residues. V was cut by 4 bases and J by 7 bases, with 8 bases left in between. Per germline, CDR1 MNHNS and CDR2 SASEGT. This chain's CDR3 is CASSADRNSPLHF. The CDR3 DNA sequence: TGTGCCAGCAGTGCCGACAGGAATTCACCCCTCCACTTT.

V gene TRBV27 combines with J gene TRBJ1-2, with unresolved D. Germline loops: CDR1 MNHEY, CDR2 SMNVEV (reference sequence). V shed 2 bases and J shed 3 bases, with 7 bases lying between them. CDR3 size: 13 residues. The CDR3 DNA sequence: TGTGCCAGCAGTTTACCGGAGGACTATGGCTACACCTTC. Translation gives CASSLPEDYGYTF.

The gene calls are TRBV12-3 or TRBV12-4 and TRBJ2-7, with D unclear. CDR3 length: 12 amino acids. Trimming removed 1 base at V and 9 bases at J, with 10 bases between. As DNA, the CDR3 is TGTGCCAGCAGTTTAGACTCGATGGGGCAGTACTTC. It codes for CASSLDSMGQYF.

The chain is built from TRBV12-3 or TRBV12-4 and TRBJ1-1; 8 bases match TRBD1. After removal of 7 bases from V and 1 base from J, the junction contained 5 bases not matched to a gene. The CDR3 spans 14 residues. The CDR3 nucleotides are TGTGCCAGCATTCCGGGACAGGCGAACACTGAAGCTTTCTTT. Its translation: CASIPGQANTEAFF.

The sample holds a few counts of this clonotype. The chain carries TRBV10-3 and TRBJ1-5; D gene uncertain. V was cut by 2 bases and J by 2 bases, with 10 bases left in between. There are 15 residues in the CDR3. Per germline, CDR1 ENHRY and CDR2 SYGVKD. CDR3 nucleotides: TGTGCCATCAGTGAGCATCGGGATCGCAATCAGCCCCAGCATTTT. Encoded protein: CAISEHRDRNQPQHF.

This clonotype was counted a few times. The chain uses TRBV13 and TRBJ1-1; 7 bases align to TRBD1. The CDR3 loop spans 15 amino acids. Germline lookup yields CDR1 PRHDT and CDR2 FYEKMQ (reference sequence). Losses at the gene ends were 4 bases for V and 7 bases for J; bases not matched to a gene: 12. In DNA form, the CDR3 reads TGTGCCAGCAGCTCAAACAGGGGTGGGAACGGTGAAGCTTTCTTT. It is translated as CASSSNRGGNGEAFF. The full variable domain, completed using reference TRBV13 and TRBJ1-1, is AAGVIQSPRHLIKEKRETATLKCYPIPRHDTVYWYQQGPGQDPQFLISFYEKMQSDKGSIPDRFSAQQFSDYHSELNMSSLELGDSALYFCASSSNRGGNGEAFFGQGTRLTVV.

By frequency in the sample, this clonotype is medium-sized. This chain uses TRBV18 with TRBJ2-4; 9 bases match TRBD2. Trimming took 1 base from V and 13 from J; bases not matched to a gene: 2. This CDR3 comprises 12 residues. Per germline, CDR1 KGHSH and CDR2 LQKENI. The chain's CDR3 is CASSPLAGEQYF. Here the CDR3 DNA reads TGTGCCAGCTCACCACTAGCGGGGGAACAGTACTTC.

This clonotype was observed a handful of times. The V gene is TRBV6-5, the J gene TRBJ2-7; TRBD1 aligns across 7 bases. Germline CDR1 and CDR2: MNHEY and SVGAGI. This CDR3 has 13 amino acids. J gave up 3 bases and V 6 bases, and 5 bases lay outside the gene matches. The CDR3 DNA is TGTGCCAGCAGAGGGACAGCGAGCTACGAGCAGTACGTC. Amino acids: CASRGTASYEQYV.

By share, this clonotype ranks as medium-sized. The chain couples TRBV6-2 or TRBV6-3 to TRBJ2-5, with a weak D call TRBD2 (5 bases). V lost 1 base, J lost 4 bases, and 7 bases lay in between. Germline CDR1 is MNHEY and CDR2 is SVGEGT. The CDR3 consists of 13 residues. CDR3 bases: TGTGCCAGCAGTTACTTAGCGCGAGAGACCCAGTACTTC. Amino acids: CASSYLARETQYF.

V is TRBV30 and J is TRBJ2-5; tentative D call: TRBD2 (6 bases). The V gene's germline CDR1 is GTSNPN and CDR2 SVGIG (reference sequence). Trimming removed 0 bases at V and 0 bases at J, with 17 bases between. The CDR3 sequence is 17 residues long. CDR3: CAWSVPAGPGDQETQYF. DNA for the CDR3: TGTGCCTGGAGTGTACCTGCGGGGCCTGGAGACCAAGAGACCCAGTACTTC.

This clonotype qualifies as medium-sized (0.01 to 0.1%). The gene calls are TRBV6-5 and TRBJ2-7; 10 bases match TRBD1. V trimming: 2 bases; J trimming: 2 bases; junction bases outside the gene matches: 0. The CDR3 spans 14 residues. The germline CDR1 and CDR2 sequences are MNHEY and SVGAGI. The CDR3 nucleotides are TGTGCCAGCAGTTACGGACAGGGGGCCTACGAGCAGTACTTC. It is translated as CASSYGQGAYEQYF.

This chain joins TRBV6-6 and TRBJ2-1; 10 positions match TRBD1. Unmatched junction bases numbered 11, after V lost 6 bases and J lost 6 bases. The CDR3 is 16 residues long. Germline CDR1 is MNHNY and CDR2 is SVGAGI (reference sequence). In DNA, the CDR3 is TGTGCCAGCAGCCAAACTGCCGGACAGGGGGTCAATGAGCAGTTCTTC. Residues: CASSQTAGQGVNEQFF.